A single sample is the source of the 8 T cell receptor beta chains below, sequenced in a study of persistence of HIV-infected CD4 T cells. The stimulus was an HIV-1 Gag 15-mer peptide pool, 0.85 to 1 ug/peptide/mL. CD40L/CD69 double-negative CD45RO-high memory CD4+ T cells were collected. Their target antigens are unknown. Sequencing used immunoSEQ version 4 in survey mode. Clones were sequenced by immunoSEQ multiplex PCR, and TCRdb holds only the in-frame ones, with some missing. Of more than 30,000 clones in the sample, 82% are singletons; the top ten hold over 15%. The specimen comprised CD4+ T cells sorted from PBMCs after approximately 19-hour stimulation, sampled from a patient who received antiretroviral therapy. Receptors were obtained from an adult woman with HIV who was CMV-seropositive.

This chain joins TRBV29-1 and TRBJ2-2, with a weak D call TRBD1 (6 bases). The CDR3 totals 15 residues. Germline CDR1 and CDR2: SQVTM and ANQGSEA. V was shortened by 4 bases and J by 4 bases, with 16 bases between the two germline ends. This CDR3 reads CSVVPRGRSTGELFF. The CDR3 DNA reads TGCAGCGTTGTTCCCAGGGGAAGGAGCACCGGGGAGCTGTTTTTT.

The V gene is TRBV18, the J gene TRBJ2-5, with unresolved D. The CDR3 spans 12 residues. Trimming removed 0 bases from V and 5 bases from J, with 4 bases in between. Germline CDR1 KGHSH, CDR2 LQKENI. This CDR3 is CASSPPSETQYF. In DNA, the CDR3 is TGTGCCAGCTCACCACCGTCGGAGACCCAGTACTTC.

The chain links TRBV2 to TRBJ2-7; perhaps TRBD1 as D (7 bases). Deletions cut 5 bases from V and 4 bases from J, with 15 bases between. The CDR3 is made up of 14 amino acids. In germline, CDR1 is SNHLY, CDR2 FYNNEI. DNA for the CDR3: TGTGCCAGCAGTACGAAGGGGGCGGGGTACGAGCAGTACTTC. As protein: CASSTKGAGYEQYF.

This sequence joins TRBV28 and TRBJ2-7; D is ambiguous. Germline CDR1 and CDR2: MDHEN and SYDVKM. This CDR3 has 13 residues. V lost 5 bases to trimming and J lost 4 bases, with 12 bases between them. CDR3 sequence reads: CASSPPPNYEQYF. The CDR3 DNA follows: TGTGCCAGCAGTCCCCCCCCCAATTACGAGCAGTACTTC.

The chain couples TRBV5-1 to TRBJ2-3; D not resolved. CDR3 length: 16 amino acids. Per the germline V gene, CDR1 is SGHRS and CDR2 is YFSETQ. The ends were cut back, 0 bases at V and 4 bases at J, with 15 bases in the middle. DNA of the CDR3: TGCGCCAGCAGCTTGGTTTCGGCACACCTAGCAGATACGCAGTATTTT. Translation: CASSLVSAHLADTQYF.

The rearrangement uses TRBV13 and TRBJ1-1; TRBD1 might be the D (6 bases). The CDR3 is 14 amino acids. Trimming pared 5 bases from V and 4 bases from J, leaving 14 bases between. The germline V gene has CDR1 PRHDT and CDR2 FYEKMQ (reference sequence). Written as DNA, the CDR3 is TGTGCCAGCAGCCACGGGGGGCGATTCACTGAAGCTTTCTTT. Encoded protein: CASSHGGRFTEAFF. Complete variable domain (other parts from reference TRBV13 and TRBJ1-1): AAGVIQSPRHLIKEKRETATLKCYPIPRHDTVYWYQQGPGQDPQFLISFYEKMQSDKGSIPDRFSAQQFSDYHSELNMSSLELGDSALYFCASSHGGRFTEAFFGQGTRLTVV.

The gene calls are TRBV7-2 and TRBJ2-3, with no clear D. CDR3 length equals 9 residues. V lost 8 bases and J lost 6, with 3 bases in between. The V gene's germline CDR1 is SGHTA and CDR2 FQGNSA. The CDR3 DNA reads TGTGCCAGCGGTGATACGCAGTATTTT. Translated: CASGDTQYF.

The rearrangement joins TRBV7-8 to TRBJ1-4; 8 bases match TRBD1. V dropped 3 bases and J dropped 7; count of bases not matched to a gene: 13. The CDR3 consists of 17 residues. CDR1 is SGHVS, CDR2 FQNEAQ, per germline. In DNA form, the CDR3 reads TGTGCCAGCAGCTTTCGGGGGGCAGGGGGCGCGGGTGAAAAACTGTTTTTT. Amino acid sequence: CASSFRGAGGAGEKLFF.